The 32 T cell receptor beta chains below come from one sample, sequenced in a study of blood T cell repertoires in COVID-19. Here immunoSEQ multiplex PCR was the method, and the copy in TCRdb shows in-frame clones only, minus some. The sample consists of 160,000 or so clones, around 92% of them appearing once. Sequencing was carried out using peripheral blood. These receptors all come from a man in his sixties with acute or convalescent COVID-19.

The chain couples TRBV5-1 to TRBJ1-1; no clear D. Per germline, CDR1 SGHRS and CDR2 YFSETQ. The V end was cut by 3 bases, the J end by 0 bases, with 9 bases between. This CDR3 spans 14 amino acids. The CDR3: CASSSLQMNTEAFF. DNA of the CDR3: TGCGCCAGCAGCTCCCTACAGATGAACACTGAAGCTTTCTTT.

The V call is TRBV23-1, the J call TRBJ2-1; TRBD1 agrees at 9 bases. TRBV23-1 is annotated as an ORF whose role is uncertain. CDR3 length equals 15 residues. V was clipped by 8 bases and J by 1 base; unmatched bases: 6. As DNA, the CDR3 is TGCGCCAGCCGTCCGGGGACAGGGTCCTACAATGAGCAGTTCTTC. Its translation is CASRPGTGSYNEQFF.

This chain links TRBV30 with TRBJ1-1; 8 nucleotides line up with TRBD1. Unmatched junction bases numbered 8, after V lost 3 bases and J lost 5 bases. CDR1 is GTSNPN, CDR2 SVGIG, per germline (reference sequence). This CDR3 spans 14 amino acids. The CDR3 nucleotides are TGTGCCTGGAGGGTGGGCAGGGGGCGGACTGAAGCTTTCTTT. Protein product: CAWRVGRGRTEAFF.

The chain couples TRBV12-3 or TRBV12-4 to TRBJ2-5, with D unresolved. Trimming took off 5 bases at V and 6 bases at J, with 13 bases between the two ends. The CDR3 covers 13 residues. The CDR3 reads CASSPLVAKTQYF. The CDR3 region has the DNA TGTGCCAGCAGTCCTCTAGTGGCAAAGACCCAGTACTTC.

This chain connects TRBV7-2 to TRBJ1-1, with 10 bases matching TRBD1. The CDR3 extends over 12 amino acids. V shed 5 bases, J shed 11 bases, and the junction held 5 bases outside the gene matches. Germline CDR1 is SGHTA and CDR2 is FQGNSA. The CDR3 DNA reads as TGTGCCAGCAGCCGTCCGGGACAGGGGGCTTTCTTT. Residues: CASSRPGQGAFF.

The chain recombines TRBV5-1 with TRBJ2-1; tentatively, D is TRBD1 (6 bases). The CDR3 has 15 residues. Trimming removed 6 bases from V and 3 bases from J, with 16 bases in between. CDR1 is SGHRS and CDR2 is YFSETQ in the germline V gene. This CDR3 reads CASTNRQDFYNEQFF. The CDR3 nucleotides read TGCGCCAGCACCAACAGACAGGATTTCTACAATGAGCAGTTCTTC.

The chain carries TRBV27 and TRBJ1-6, with D possibly being TRBD1 (5 bases). Germline CDR1 MNHEY, CDR2 SMNVEV (reference sequence). Trimming shortened V by 2 bases and J by 8 bases, and 16 bases separated the two germline ends. The CDR3 contains 16 residues. CDR3 sequence reads: CASSLALYGGYSPLHF. As DNA, the CDR3 is TGTGCCAGCAGTTTAGCGCTTTATGGGGGGTATTCACCCCTCCACTTT.

The chain combines TRBV6-6 with TRBJ2-1, with D possibly TRBD2 on 7 matching bases. Looked up from germline, CDR1 is MNHNY and CDR2 is SVGAGI (reference sequence). There are 15 residues in the CDR3. Trimming removed 6 bases at V and 0 bases at J, with 12 bases between. The DNA of the CDR3 is TGTGCCAGCAGGCCCGGGGGGCCCTCCTACAATGAGCAGTTCTTC. Its translation is CASRPGGPSYNEQFF.

The CDR3 loop is CASSHTLGAGQPQHF. The CDR3 nucleotides read TGCGCCAGCAGCCATACGTTGGGTGCGGGGCAGCCCCAGCATTTT. This chain links TRBV4-3 with TRBJ1-5; D is uncertain. Germline loops: CDR1 LGHNA, CDR2 YSLEER. The CDR3 spans 15 residues. Trimming removed 3 bases at V and 7 bases at J, with 16 bases between.

This chain joins TRBV7-2 and TRBJ2-1, with 9 bases matching TRBD1. CDR3 length: 14 residues. CDR1 and CDR2 from the germline V gene are SGHTA and FQGNSA. V shed 6 bases and J 8 bases; nucleotides not matched to a gene: 8. The CDR3 coding sequence is TGTGCCAGCAGAATAGGGACAGGGTACGATGAGCAGTTCTTC. This gives the protein CASRIGTGYDEQFF.

The V call is TRBV27, the J call TRBJ1-2; 9 bases are shared with TRBD1. The CDR3 contains 14 residues. V lost 6 bases to trimming and J lost 5 bases; unmatched junction nucleotides: 7. From germline, CDR1 is MNHEY and CDR2 SMNVEV (reference sequence). In DNA form, the CDR3 reads TGTGCCAGCAGGTCAACCGGGACAGGGTATGGCTACACCTTC. This translates into CASRSTGTGYGYTF.

The gene calls are TRBV19 and TRBJ1-3; 8 positions agree with TRBD1. Germline V CDR1 and CDR2: LNHDA, SQIVND (reference sequence). V shed 3 bases, J shed 6 bases, and the junction held 10 bases outside the gene matches. This CDR3 comprises 16 residues. This CDR3 reads CASSISPDRVANTIYF. Written as DNA, the CDR3 is TGTGCCAGTAGTATTTCTCCGGACAGGGTAGCAAACACCATATATTTT.

This chain links TRBV27 with TRBJ1-6; D uncertain. Germline CDR1 MNHEY, CDR2 SMNVEV (reference sequence). The CDR3 runs 13 residues. V was pared by 8 bases and J by 4 bases, with 9 bases between. The CDR3 DNA sequence: TGTGCCAGCTCGCTGAGTTATAATTCACCCCTCCACTTT. Its translation is CASSLSYNSPLHF.

The rearrangement joins TRBV4-1 to TRBJ1-2; the D gene is possibly TRBD1 (6 bases). The CDR3 spans 14 residues. The V end lost 4 bases, the J end lost 8 bases, and 17 bases lay between the germline ends. Germline V lookup: CDR1 MGHRA, CDR2 YSYEKL. The CDR3 nucleotides read TGCGCCAGCAGCCCGCCCACAGGGATTGGCGGCTACACCTTC. Its protein product is CASSPPTGIGGYTF.

The rearrangement links TRBV6-4 to TRBJ2-2; the D gene is possibly TRBD2 (5 bases). Trimming removed 6 bases from V and 7 bases from J, with 18 bases in between. This CDR3 has 15 amino acids. Germline loops: CDR1 MRHNA, CDR2 SNTAGT. The CDR3, as DNA: TGTGCCAGCAGGGAAGGCACGGGGAATAACGGGGAGCTGTTTTTT. Encoded protein: CASREGTGNNGELFF.

The genes are TRBV11-2 and TRBJ1-2; 7 bases are shared with TRBD1. The trim removed 7 bases at V and 4 bases at J, leaving 6 bases unmatched. The germline V gene has CDR1 SGHAT and CDR2 FQNNGV. This CDR3 has 13 residues. The CDR3 loop is CASTQQGTYGYTF. The CDR3 DNA sequence: TGTGCCAGCACCCAACAGGGGACCTATGGCTACACCTTC.

The chain is built from TRBV4-2 and TRBJ2-2, with 8 bases that match TRBD2. V gave up 1 base and J gave up 5 bases; unmatched junction bases: 6. The CDR3 has 16 amino acids. Germline V lookup: CDR1 LGHNA, CDR2 YNFKEQ. This CDR3 reads CASSQAGGAGTGELFF. The CDR3 DNA sequence: TGTGCCAGCAGCCAAGCCGGGGGGGCCGGGACCGGGGAGCTGTTTTTT.

V is TRBV13 and J is TRBJ1-5, with D hard to call. V was clipped by 8 bases and J by 6 bases, with 11 bases between them. The germline V gene has CDR1 PRHDT and CDR2 FYEKMQ (reference sequence). There are 12 residues in the CDR3. The CDR3 loop reads CASAARGQPQHF. DNA of the CDR3: TGTGCCAGCGCCGCGCGGGGTCAGCCCCAGCATTTT.

The chain joins TRBV11-2 to TRBJ2-7; weak D call: TRBD2 (5 bases). The CDR3 loop spans 14 amino acids. Germline CDR1 is SGHAT and CDR2 is FQNNGV. The V end was cut by 4 bases, the J end by 2 bases, with 12 bases between. CDR3 bases: TGTGCCAGCAGCTCACTCCCCGGGGCCTACGAGCAGTACTTC. Its translation is CASSSLPGAYEQYF. The full variable domain, completed using reference TRBV11-2 and TRBJ2-7, is EAGVAQSPRYKIIEKRQSVAFWCNPISGHATLYWYQQILGQGPKLLIQFQNNGVVDDSQLPKDRFSAERLKGVDSTLKIQPAKLEDSAVYLCASSSLPGAYEQYFGPGTRLTVT.

The gene calls are TRBV19 and TRBJ2-4; 10 bases agree with TRBD1. V was pared by 8 bases and J by 16 bases, with 26 bases of the junction left unmatched. The CDR3 is 17 residues long. The V gene's germline CDR1 is LNHDA and CDR2 SQIVND (reference sequence). The CDR3 DNA reads as TGTGCCAGTTCCAAAAAAATTTCGACAGGGGGCGCCTATATCGGCTACTTC. It is translated as CASSKKISTGGAYIGYF. The full variable domain, its missing parts supplied by reference TRBV19 and TRBJ2-4, is DGGITQSPKYLFRKEGQNVTLSCEQNLNHDAMYWYRQDPGQGLRLIYYSQIVNDFQKGDIAEGYSVSREKKESFPLTVTSAQKNPTAFYLCASSKKISTGGAYIGYFGAGTRLSVL.

This sequence joins TRBV7-6 and TRBJ2-6, with a possible D match to TRBD2 (6 bases). The CDR3 runs to 18 residues. The germline gives CDR1 SGHVS, CDR2 FNYEAQ. Deletions cut 1 base from V and 0 bases from J, with 13 bases between. CDR3 sequence reads: CASSLVSGSDSGANVLTF. CDR3 DNA sequence: TGTGCCAGCAGCTTAGTATCCGGGAGCGACTCTGGGGCCAACGTCCTGACTTTC.

V usage is TRBV5-1 and J usage is TRBJ1-1, with D perhaps matching TRBD1 (5 bases). The ends were cut back, 0 bases at V and 2 bases at J, with 11 bases in the middle. The germline V gene has CDR1 SGHRS and CDR2 YFSETQ. The CDR3 is 15 amino acids. CDR3 residues: CASSLDTGRNTEAFF. CDR3 in DNA: TGCGCCAGCAGCTTGGATACAGGTAGAAACACTGAAGCTTTCTTT.

CDR3 loop: CAWSAPPNYGYTF. The CDR3 nucleotides are TGTGCCTGGAGTGCTCCCCCTAACTATGGCTACACCTTC. The J gene is TRBJ1-2, the V gene TRBV30; D call uncertain. Germline values: CDR1 GTSNPN, CDR2 SVGIG (reference sequence). This CDR3 contains 13 residues. V lost 1 base and J 0 bases, leaving 6 bases between the germline ends.

This clone was detected once. The chain recombines TRBV19 with TRBJ2-1; 7 positions match TRBD1. V shed 0 bases and J 9 bases; nucleotides not matched to a gene: 5. Looked up from germline, CDR1 is LNHDA and CDR2 is SQIVND (reference sequence). CDR3 length: 14 residues. The CDR3: CASSIDPNRGEQFF. The CDR3 nucleotides are TGTGCCAGTAGTATAGACCCTAACAGGGGTGAGCAGTTCTTC.

The chain is built from TRBV7-8 and TRBJ1-4; possible D gene TRBD1, 6 bases. Germline-derived CDR1 and CDR2 are SGHVS and FQNEAQ. V shed 5 bases and J shed 4 bases, with 11 bases lying between them. This CDR3 is built from 14 residues. This chain's CDR3 is CASSQWTVNEKLFF. CDR3 bases: TGTGCCAGCAGCCAATGGACAGTTAATGAAAAACTGTTTTTT.

The V and J genes are TRBV4-1 and TRBJ2-3; TRBD2 might be the D (5 bases). Germline lookup yields CDR1 MGHRA and CDR2 YSYEKL. Trimming left V 1 base short and J 4 bases short, with 18 bases between. The CDR3 loop spans 17 amino acids. The CDR3 loop reads CASSQGAERARADTQYF. CDR3 coding DNA: TGCGCCAGCAGCCAAGGCGCCGAAAGGGCGCGGGCAGATACGCAGTATTTT.

The chain is built from TRBV7-8 and TRBJ2-2; TRBD2 matches at 14 bases. Germline CDR1 is SGHVS and CDR2 is FQNEAQ. The V and J ends lost 1 base and 7 bases, in that order; junction bases with no gene match: 11. The CDR3 spans 19 residues. The CDR3 spells CASSLGGTSGGPMGGELFF. The CDR3 DNA is TGTGCCAGCAGCTTAGGGGGGACTAGCGGGGGCCCGATGGGCGGGGAGCTGTTTTTT.

This chain links TRBV4-1 with TRBJ2-3; no definite D call. CDR1 and CDR2 (germline): MGHRA, YSYEKL. This CDR3 comprises 13 residues. V dropped 3 bases and J dropped 5 bases, with 9 bases sitting between them. The CDR3 here is CASSQARGDTQYF. In nucleotides, the CDR3 is TGCGCCAGCAGCCAGGCCCGTGGAGATACGCAGTATTTT.

The V gene is TRBV19, the J gene TRBJ1-1, with D unclear. V was pared by 7 bases and J by 4 bases, with 13 bases between. The CDR3 runs to 13 residues. CDR1 is LNHDA and CDR2 is SQIVND in the germline V gene (reference sequence). CDR3 sequence (DNA): TGTGCCAGTAATACGGGAGCGGGCACTGAAGCTTTCTTT. This gives the protein CASNTGAGTEAFF.

The CDR3 is CAWSKSRWTSGNTGELFF. The CDR3 bases are TGTGCCTGGAGTAAGTCTCGATGGACTAGTGGGAACACCGGGGAGCTGTTTTTT. This sequence joins TRBV30 and TRBJ2-2; 7 positions agree with TRBD2. Germline V lookup: CDR1 GTSNPN, CDR2 SVGIG (reference sequence). V trimming: 2 bases; J trimming: 1 base; junction bases outside the gene matches: 13. CDR3 length equals 18 residues.

The V and J genes are TRBV5-4 and TRBJ1-1; 7 bases align to TRBD1. CDR1 and CDR2 from the germline V gene are SGHNT and YYREEE (reference sequence). The CDR3 is made up of 14 amino acids. V was pared by 4 bases and J by 4 bases, with 7 bases of the junction left unmatched. This chain's CDR3 is CASSKGQSLTEAFF. The CDR3 nucleotides are TGTGCCAGCAGCAAGGGACAGTCCCTCACTGAAGCTTTCTTT.

This clone appeared once. The J gene is TRBJ1-2, the V gene TRBV5-6; possibly TRBD1 for D (5 bases). The CDR3 totals 15 residues. Trimming cost V 3 bases and J 4 bases, with 16 bases left between them. The germline V gene encodes CDR1 SGHDT and CDR2 YYEEEE. CDR3 amino acids: CASSYPKGGVYGYTF. The CDR3 region has the DNA TGTGCCAGCAGCTATCCCAAGGGAGGGGTCTATGGCTACACCTTC.